This record covers a single TCR beta chain. The target antigen is unknown. In TCRdb, the RT-PCR reads were re-called with MiXCR into one record per CDR3 protein. The top ten hold approximately 22% of the sample, which has 530 or so distinct CDR3 sequences, 74% seen once. The record originates from a study of yellow fever vaccine responses in identical twins. Study conclusions and caveats: Reported findings indicate that twins' vaccine T cell responses seemed partially convergent, partially personalized.

This CDR3 is 13 amino acids long. V was pared by 6 bases and J by 5 bases, with 13 bases between. CDR1 is SEHNR and CDR2 is FQNEAQ in the germline V gene (reference sequence). This receptor was taken from a female donor who received the yellow fever vaccine. Material: T cells from blood (PBMCs), unsorted or a sorted subset (not recorded which), obtained before or after yellow fever vaccination (not recorded which). The chain recombines TRBV7-9 with TRBJ1-1; perhaps TRBD1 as D (5 bases). The CDR3 DNA reads as TGTGCCAGCAGTTATCTCCAGGGTACTGAAGCTTTCTTT. Protein: CASSYLQGTEAFF.